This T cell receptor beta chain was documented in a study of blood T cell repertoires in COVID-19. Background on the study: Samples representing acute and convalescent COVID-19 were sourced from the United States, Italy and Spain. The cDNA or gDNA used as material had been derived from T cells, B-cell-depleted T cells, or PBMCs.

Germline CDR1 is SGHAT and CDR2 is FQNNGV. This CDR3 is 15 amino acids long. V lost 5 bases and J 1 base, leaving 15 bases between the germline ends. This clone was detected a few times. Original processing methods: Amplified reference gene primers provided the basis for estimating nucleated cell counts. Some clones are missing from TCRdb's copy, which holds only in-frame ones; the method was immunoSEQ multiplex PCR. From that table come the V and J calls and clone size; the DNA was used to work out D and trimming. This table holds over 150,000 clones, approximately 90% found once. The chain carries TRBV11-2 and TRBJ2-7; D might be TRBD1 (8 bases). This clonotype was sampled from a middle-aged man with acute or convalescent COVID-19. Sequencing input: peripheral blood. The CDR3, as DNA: TGTGCCAGCAGCCCCGGACAGGGAGGGTCCTACGAGCAGTACTTC. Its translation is CASSPGQGGSYEQYF. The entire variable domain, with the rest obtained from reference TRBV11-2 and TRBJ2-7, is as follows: EAGVAQSPRYKIIEKRQSVAFWCNPISGHATLYWYQQILGQGPKLLIQFQNNGVVDDSQLPKDRFSAERLKGVDSTLKIQPAKLEDSAVYLCASSPGQGGSYEQYFGPGTRLTVT.